The 20 T cell receptor beta chains given below trace back to one sample, sequenced in a study of T-cell memory formation after mild COVID-19. TCRdb itself ran the 5' RACE reads through MiXCR, one entry per CDR3 protein. The sample contains under 150,000 distinct CDR3 sequences, 22% of which appear only once. The sequencing input was PBMCs or a T cell subset sorted from them (not recorded which). The source of these receptors is a man between 18 and 35 years old who had mild COVID-19 (a few samples of this study predate the infection). Cell type and time point are not known.

There are a few counts of this clonotype. The chain employs TRBV5-6 and TRBJ2-7; D ambiguous. V shed 1 base and J shed 5 bases, with 10 bases lying between them. CDR1 is SGHDT, CDR2 YYEEEE, per germline. The CDR3 covers 13 residues. The CDR3 reads CASSLYSVDEQYF. The CDR3 DNA reads TGTGCCAGCAGCTTGTATTCGGTGGACGAGCAGTACTTC.

This clonotype was seen only a few times. The chain has TRBV3-1 and TRBJ2-3; 7 positions agree with TRBD2. V shed 4 bases, J shed 4 bases, and the junction held 5 bases outside the gene matches. The germline V gene encodes CDR1 LGHDT and CDR2 YNNKEL (reference sequence). The CDR3 covers 14 residues. The DNA of the CDR3 is TGTGCCAGCAGCCCCCTGGGAGGGCCAGATACGCAGTATTTT. This sequence encodes CASSPLGGPDTQYF.

J is TRBJ2-3 and V is TRBV7-9, with TRBD2 matching 8 bases. This CDR3 spans 14 amino acids. V gave up 7 bases and J gave up 6 bases; unmatched junction bases: 9. Per the germline V gene, CDR1 is SEHNR and CDR2 is FQNEAQ (reference sequence). The CDR3 spells CASNPRGGQDTQYF. The CDR3 DNA reads TGTGCCAGCAACCCACGGGGGGGCCAGGATACGCAGTATTTT. Looking up the rest from reference TRBV7-9 and TRBJ2-3 gives the full variable domain: DTGVSQNPRHKITKRGQNVTFRCDPISEHNRLYWYRQTLGQGPEFLTYFQNEAQLEKSRLLSDRFSAERPKGSFSTLEIQRTEQGDSAMYLCASNPRGGQDTQYFGPGTRLTVL.

V and J are TRBV7-6 and TRBJ2-3; TRBD2 agrees at 10 bases. Germline values: CDR1 SGHVS, CDR2 FNYEAQ. The CDR3 sequence is 16 residues long. Unmatched junction bases numbered 10, after V lost 6 bases and J lost 4 bases. Here the CDR3 DNA reads TGTGCCAGCAGATTCAGCGGGGGGGACTTCGCAGATACGCAGTATTTT. This codes for CASRFSGGDFADTQYF. The variable domain in full, with the rest retrieved from reference TRBV7-6 and TRBJ2-3, is GAGVSQSPRYKVTKRGQDVALRCDPISGHVSLYWYRQALGQGPEFLTYFNYEAQQDKSGLPNDRFSAERPEGSISTLTIQRTEQRDSAMYRCASRFSGGDFADTQYFGPGTRLTVL.

This clonotype was recorded a few times. The chain links TRBV10-2 to TRBJ2-1; no clear D. With 2 bases removed from V and 8 bases from J, the gap between germline ends came to 7 bases. This CDR3 is 12 amino acids long. Per germline, CDR1 WSHSY and CDR2 SAAADI. CDR3 DNA sequence: TGCGCCAGCAGTGAGAATTTCGATGAGCAGTTCTTC. Amino acid sequence: CASSENFDEQFF.

The V gene is TRBV12-3 or TRBV12-4, the J gene TRBJ2-4; perhaps TRBD1 as D (6 bases). This CDR3 region has 12 residues. With 5 bases removed from V and 9 bases from J, the gap between germline ends came to 11 bases. The CDR3 here is CASSRQEAIQYF. CDR3 coding DNA: TGTGCCAGCAGTAGACAGGAGGCCATTCAGTACTTC.

This clonotype was detected only once. The chain combines TRBV7-2 with TRBJ1-1; D is unresolved. Germline loops: CDR1 SGHTA, CDR2 FQGNSA. Deletions cut 5 bases from V and 0 bases from J, with 10 bases between. The CDR3 totals 14 residues. In DNA, the CDR3 is TGTGCCAGCAGCCCTCGCGCATTGAACACTGAAGCTTTCTTT. This codes for CASSPRALNTEAFF.

The table lists this clonotype with many counts. The chain joins TRBV6-1 to TRBJ2-3; the match to TRBD2 covers 14 bases. The V and J ends lost 4 bases and 4 bases, in that order; junction bases with no gene match: 1. CDR1 and CDR2 from the germline V gene are MNHNS and SASEGT. This CDR3 has 15 residues. CDR3: CASSGLAGGPDTQYF. The CDR3 DNA follows: TGTGCCAGCAGTGGACTAGCGGGGGGGCCAGATACGCAGTATTTT.

The gene calls are TRBV6-2 or TRBV6-3 and TRBJ1-1; D remains ambiguous. CDR1 and CDR2 from the germline V gene are MNHEY and SVGEGT. V dropped 6 bases and J dropped 1 base, with 12 bases sitting between them. The CDR3 loop spans 14 amino acids. In DNA, the CDR3 is TGTGCCAGCAGCTATGGCGAGGGGAACACTGAAGCTTTCTTT. This gives the protein CASSYGEGNTEAFF.

The CDR3 DNA reads TGTGCCATCCGAACAGAGGCAAGCACAGATACGCAGTATTTT. It is translated as CAIRTEASTDTQYF. The rearrangement uses TRBV10-3 and TRBJ2-3; no clear D gene. Germline V CDR1 and CDR2: ENHRY, SYGVKD. Trimming took off 8 bases at V and 0 bases at J, with 12 bases between the two ends. The CDR3 totals 14 residues.

Only a few counts were recorded for this clonotype. The genes are TRBV7-9 and TRBJ2-2; weak D call: TRBD2 (6 bases). The CDR3 is made up of 15 amino acids. Germline V lookup: CDR1 SEHNR, CDR2 FQNEAQ (reference sequence). V dropped 5 bases and J dropped 4 bases, with 14 bases sitting between them. CDR3: CASSEEGSITGELFF. CDR3 coding DNA: TGTGCCAGCAGCGAGGAGGGCAGCATCACCGGGGAGCTGTTTTTT.

This chain uses TRBV10-3 with TRBJ2-3; D remains unclear. This CDR3 is 14 amino acids long. Trimming pared 4 bases from V and 4 bases from J, leaving 12 bases between. Germline CDR1 and CDR2: ENHRY and SYGVKD. CDR3 coding DNA: TGTGCCATCAGTGTGACGTCCCCCCCAGATACGCAGTATTTT. Protein sequence: CAISVTSPPDTQYF.

The J gene is TRBJ1-1, the V gene TRBV4-3; D ambiguous. Germline CDR1 LGHNA, CDR2 YSLEER. Trimming stripped 0 bases from V and 10 bases from J, with 12 bases between. There are 13 residues in the CDR3. The CDR3 region is CASSQDWGSGAFF. CDR3 DNA: TGCGCCAGCAGCCAAGATTGGGGAAGCGGAGCTTTCTTT.

This clonotype occurred many times. The rearrangement uses TRBV6-1 and TRBJ2-5, with TRBD2 identical over 12 bases. This CDR3 comprises 15 residues. Looked up from germline, CDR1 is MNHNS and CDR2 is SASEGT. The trim removed 2 bases at V and 2 bases at J, leaving 0 bases unmatched. The CDR3 DNA is TGTGCCAGCAGTGAACTAGCGGGGGGGCAAGAGACCCAGTACTTC. Residues: CASSELAGGQETQYF.

The gene calls are TRBV5-1 and TRBJ2-3, with TRBD1 as a possible D gene (5 bases). There are 14 residues in the CDR3. With 4 bases removed from V and 0 bases from J, the gap between germline ends came to 9 bases. Germline V lookup: CDR1 SGHRS, CDR2 YFSETQ. CDR3 sequence (DNA): TGCGCCAGCAGCAGGACATCTAGCACAGATACGCAGTATTTT. Translating gives CASSRTSSTDTQYF.

The chain employs TRBV6-2 or TRBV6-3 and TRBJ1-1, with D perhaps matching TRBD1 (5 bases). V gave up 7 bases and J gave up 6 bases, with 18 bases separating them. The CDR3 sequence is 14 residues long. The V gene's germline CDR1 is MNHEY and CDR2 SVGEGT. The CDR3 region is CASKTATSGAEAFF. The CDR3, as DNA: TGTGCCAGCAAAACAGCGACCTCGGGGGCTGAAGCTTTCTTT.

This chain connects TRBV4-1 to TRBJ2-5, with D maybe TRBD2 (6 bases). This CDR3 spans 15 amino acids. Germline lookup yields CDR1 MGHRA and CDR2 YSYEKL. The ends were cut back, 4 bases at V and 5 bases at J, with 17 bases in the middle. CDR3 protein: CASSPLQVSGETQYF. The CDR3, as DNA: TGCGCCAGCAGCCCCCTACAGGTCAGCGGGGAGACCCAGTACTTC.

Only a few counts were recorded for this clonotype. The CDR3 sequence: CAISESSTDTQYF. The DNA of the CDR3 is TGTGCCATCAGTGAGTCTAGCACAGATACGCAGTATTTT. The rearrangement links TRBV10-3 to TRBJ2-3; D remains unclear. The CDR3 sequence is 13 residues long. Germline CDR1 and CDR2: ENHRY and SYGVKD. V was cut by 0 bases and J by 0 bases, with 1 base left in between.

This clonotype has a handful of counts. The chain is built from TRBV7-2 and TRBJ2-3; possibly TRBD1 or TRBD2 for D (5 bases each). The germline gives CDR1 SGHTA, CDR2 FQGNSA. CDR3 length: 14 residues. V lost 3 bases, J lost 6 bases, and 13 bases lay in between. CDR3 sequence: CASSFSGAEDTQYF. The DNA for the CDR3 is TGTGCCAGCAGCTTTTCCGGGGCCGAGGATACGCAGTATTTT.

The rearrangement links TRBV6-5 to TRBJ2-3; D is perhaps TRBD1 or TRBD2 (6 bases each). V lost 0 bases and J lost 4, with 11 bases in between. The CDR3 has 15 residues. Germline CDR1 MNHEY, CDR2 SVGAGI. In DNA, the CDR3 is TGTGCCAGCAGTTACTCCTTGGGGGGCTCAGATACGCAGTATTTT. This gives the protein CASSYSLGGSDTQYF.